The present TCR beta chain was sequenced within a study of human T cells and chemical hapten exposure (dated by TCRdb to 2020 to 2022). A note on the overall study: Libraries were pooled for sequencing, and per-sample TCR yields varied mainly because of small differences in library volumes within the pool. In alopecia patients, the study followed how the peripheral blood TCR repertoire changed in vivo over primary and secondary sensitization to diphenylcyclopropenone (DPC), a hapten. The investigation overall reported the following: After repeated subsampling, the strength of the expansion versus patch-test correlation and the threshold at which it became significant changed. No change with DPC sensitization was found in the number of TCRs above 1 in 1000 frequency, and no evidence of global repertoire structure alterations was found.

Unfractionated whole blood was collected in Tempus Blood RNA tubes, and total RNA was extracted from that blood. Four or five healthy volunteers acted as controls for TCR sequencing and had blood drawn at day 0, 2 weeks and 6 weeks. This clonotype was seen repeatedly, ten times or more. Its antigen remains undetermined. Base qualities are not provided; no much larger clone lies one nucleotide away. Trimming costs V 3 bases and J 0 bases, and their ends lie 13 bases apart. CDR1 and CDR2 (SGHDN, FVKESK) derive from the germline V gene. From cysteine to phenylalanine, the CDR3 is 16 amino acids long. Only the CDR3 part of the read is kept: 48 bases, read in frame from the first base. During library preparation, unique molecular identifiers were attached to individual cDNA molecules so that TCRs could be counted quantitatively and reproducibly. Each blood RNA sample was used to sequence both TCR alpha and TCR beta chains. The original pipeline was this. Samples had a median of about 90,000 TCRs, with a range from roughly 20,000 to 690,600. The Decombinator software suite was used to annotate V, J and CDR3 in the TCR reads. For PS versus PT1 abundance plots, all samples were subsampled to the same number of TCRs (28,000). Expanded TCRs were defined as absent before sensitization and observed at least eight times at the 2-week time point. TCRdb reprocessing: public reads trimmed at Q25 with fastp, clones called with MiXCR, in-frame beta chains kept. Identical CDR3 protein sequences are pooled into one entry, listed with their most common genes and DNA. Clone size and V and J calls follow TCRdb, not the original study. The sample table lists 95,000 to 150,000 distinct CDR3 sequences, less than 10% of them with a count of one. The ten most abundant clones make up around 1.4% of the sample.

Input material: whole blood. The clonotype comes from a human donor in good health. Some clones in this sample may be carry-over from other donors' samples. Donor details come from another sample of the same person, matched by shared clones. The rearrangement joined TRBV14 to TRBJ2-3; matching of 6 bases hints at TRBD2 as the D gene. The CDR3 protein: CASSHEPGLSTDTQYF. The DNA sequence follows: TGTGCCAGCAGCCACGAACCGGGACTCAGCACAGATACGCAGTATTTT.